This T cell receptor (beta chain) was sequenced in a study of monozygotic twins with inflammatory bowel disease. TCRdb reworked the 5' RACE reads into one entry per CDR3 protein, no DNA. Its table records a few hundred thousand distinct CDR3 sequences. About this clonotype itself: Antigen: not known.

Study-wide points: Versus healthy twins, IBD patients showed fewer clonotypes shared with others, especially with disease activity.

The CDR3 extends over 15 amino acids. Germline CDR1 and CDR2: LGHNA and YSLEER. The sequencing sample was made of blood. The clonotype was recovered from a human donor with ulcerative colitis or Crohn's disease, or a healthy co-twin of an affected twin (not recorded which). The genes are TRBV4-3 and TRBJ1-2. The CDR3: CASSQWGSLTYGYTF.